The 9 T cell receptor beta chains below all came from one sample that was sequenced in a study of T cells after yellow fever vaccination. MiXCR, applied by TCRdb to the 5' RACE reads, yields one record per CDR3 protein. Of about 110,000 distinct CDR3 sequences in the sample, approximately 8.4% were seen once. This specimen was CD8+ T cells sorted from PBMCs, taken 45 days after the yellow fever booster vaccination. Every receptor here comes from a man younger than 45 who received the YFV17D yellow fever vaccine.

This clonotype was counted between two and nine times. CDR3 sequence (DNA): TGTGCCAGCAGCTTAACGGGGCACTCCTACAATGAGCAGTTCTTC. Its translation is CASSLTGHSYNEQFF. The chain combines TRBV7-2 with TRBJ2-1; D possibly matches TRBD1 or TRBD2 (5 bases each). Germline CDR1 and CDR2: SGHTA and FQGNSA. The CDR3 totals 15 residues. V was trimmed by 2 bases and J by 0 bases, leaving 8 bases between them. Full variable domain (remainder filled in from reference TRBV7-2 and TRBJ2-1): GAGVSQSPSNKVTEKGKDVELRCDPISGHTALYWYRQSLGQGLEFLIYFQGNSAPDKSGLPSDRFSAERTGGSVSTLTIQRTQQEDSAVYLCASSLTGHSYNEQFFGPGTRLTVL.

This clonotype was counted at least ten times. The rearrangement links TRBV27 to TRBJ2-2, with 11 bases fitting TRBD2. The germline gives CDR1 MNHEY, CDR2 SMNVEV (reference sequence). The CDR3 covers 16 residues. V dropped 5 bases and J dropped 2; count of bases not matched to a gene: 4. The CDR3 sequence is CASSTLAGGNTGELFF. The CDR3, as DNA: TGTGCCAGCAGTACCCTAGCGGGAGGAAACACCGGGGAGCTGTTTTTT.

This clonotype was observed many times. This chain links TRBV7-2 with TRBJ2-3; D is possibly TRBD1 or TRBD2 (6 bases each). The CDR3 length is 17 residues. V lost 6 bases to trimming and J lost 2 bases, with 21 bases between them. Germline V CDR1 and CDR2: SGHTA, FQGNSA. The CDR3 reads CASSPKGEVLVTDTQYF. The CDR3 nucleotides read TGTGCCAGCAGTCCTAAGGGGGAGGTGCTGGTCACAGATACGCAGTATTTT.

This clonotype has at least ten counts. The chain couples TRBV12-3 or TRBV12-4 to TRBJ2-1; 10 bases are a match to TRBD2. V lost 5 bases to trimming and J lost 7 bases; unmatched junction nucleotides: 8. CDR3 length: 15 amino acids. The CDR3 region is CASSPLAGVENEQFF. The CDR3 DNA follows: TGTGCCAGCAGTCCCCTAGCGGGAGTTGAGAATGAGCAGTTCTTC.

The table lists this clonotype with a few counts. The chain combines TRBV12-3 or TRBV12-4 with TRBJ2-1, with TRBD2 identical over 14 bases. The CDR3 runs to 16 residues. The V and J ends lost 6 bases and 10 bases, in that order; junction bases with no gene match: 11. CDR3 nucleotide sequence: TGTGCCAGCAGCGGACCCGGGACTAGCGGGAGAGGCGAGCAGTTCTTC. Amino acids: CASSGPGTSGRGEQFF.

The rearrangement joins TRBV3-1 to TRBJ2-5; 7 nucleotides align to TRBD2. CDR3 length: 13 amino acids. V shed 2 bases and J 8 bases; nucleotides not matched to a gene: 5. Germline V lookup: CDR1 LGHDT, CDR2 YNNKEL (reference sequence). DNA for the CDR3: TGTGCCAGCAGCCAACGGGAGGAGGGAACCCAGTACTTC. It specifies CASSQREEGTQYF.

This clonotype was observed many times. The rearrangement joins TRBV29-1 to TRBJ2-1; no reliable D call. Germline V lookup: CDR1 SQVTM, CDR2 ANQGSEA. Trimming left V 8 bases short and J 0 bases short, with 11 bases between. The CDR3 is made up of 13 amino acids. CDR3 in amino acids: CSPLLSSYNEQFF. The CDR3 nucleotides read TGCAGCCCATTGCTTAGCTCCTACAATGAGCAGTTCTTC.

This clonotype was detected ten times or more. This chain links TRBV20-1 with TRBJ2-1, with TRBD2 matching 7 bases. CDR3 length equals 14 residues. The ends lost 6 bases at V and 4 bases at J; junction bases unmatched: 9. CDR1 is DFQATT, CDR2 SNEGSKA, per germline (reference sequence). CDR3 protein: CSADPGTTYNEQFF. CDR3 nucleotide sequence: TGCAGTGCCGATCCCGGGACTACATACAATGAGCAGTTCTTC.

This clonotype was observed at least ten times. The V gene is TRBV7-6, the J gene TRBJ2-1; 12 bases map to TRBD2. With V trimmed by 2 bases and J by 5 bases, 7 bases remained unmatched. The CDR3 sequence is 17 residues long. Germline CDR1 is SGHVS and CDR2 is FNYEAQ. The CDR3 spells CASSLSSLAGGNNEQFF. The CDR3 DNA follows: TGTGCCAGCAGCTTATCTTCGCTAGCGGGAGGGAACAATGAGCAGTTCTTC.